The 18 T cell receptor beta chains presented below share a single source sample, sequenced in a study of cytomegalovirus exposure and HLA in healthy donors. A multiplex PCR was run with 60 Vbeta primers and 13 Jbeta primers. Measured with immunoSEQ multiplex PCR; TCRdb has only the in-frame clones, and not every one. This table holds about 160,000 clones, over 70% found once. Sequenced sample: PBMCs. These receptors all come from a man aged 45 to 65 in good health and CMV-seropositive.

The chain couples TRBV4-2 to TRBJ1-6, with TRBD1 matching over 7 bases. V trimming: 4 bases; J trimming: 9 bases; junction bases outside the gene matches: 6. Germline V gene lookup returns CDR1 LGHNA and CDR2 YNFKEQ. This CDR3 contains 14 residues. The CDR3 nucleotides read TGTGCCAGCAGCCGGGGCGAGGGGGCTTCACCCCTCCACTTT. It translates to CASSRGEGASPLHF.

This clone was detected only once. V and J are TRBV28 and TRBJ2-3, with a possible D match to TRBD2 (5 bases). Germline loops: CDR1 MDHEN, CDR2 SYDVKM. CDR3 length: 14 residues. V lost 3 bases, J lost 3 bases, and 10 bases lay in between. The CDR3 spells CASSFGGATDTQYF. DNA for the CDR3: TGTGCCAGCAGTTTTGGAGGAGCTACAGATACGCAGTATTTT.

The CDR3 nucleotides are TGTGCCAGCAGGGATACTGGACACACAGTCGAGCAGTACTTC. Its protein product is CASRDTGHTVEQYF. The chain is built from TRBV28 and TRBJ2-7, with TRBD1 as a possible D gene (5 bases). The CDR3 loop spans 14 amino acids. Trimming took off 6 bases at V and 6 bases at J, with 18 bases between the two ends. Looked up from germline, CDR1 is MDHEN and CDR2 is SYDVKM. Combining the CDR3 with reference TRBV28 and TRBJ2-7 gives the whole variable domain DVKVTQSSRYLVKRTGEKVFLECVQDMDHENMFWYRQDPGLGLRLIYFSYDVKMKEKGDIPEGYSVSREKKERFSLILESASTNQTSMYLCASRDTGHTVEQYFGPGTRLTVT.

This rearrangement joins TRBV11-3 to TRBJ2-3; 7 bases align to TRBD1. The CDR3 covers 16 residues. V trimming: 6 bases; J trimming: 0 bases; junction bases outside the gene matches: 9. Looked up from germline, CDR1 is SGHNT and CDR2 is YENEEA. The CDR3 nucleotides read TGTGCCAGCAGTAACGGACAGGACCATAGCACAGATACGCAGTATTTT. Its protein product is CASSNGQDHSTDTQYF.

The J gene is TRBJ1-1, the V gene TRBV13; D is ambiguous. CDR1 is PRHDT, CDR2 FYEKMQ, per germline (reference sequence). The CDR3 contains 15 residues. Deletions cut 2 bases from V and 1 base from J, with 11 bases between. The CDR3 sequence: CASSLPGSENTEAFF. DNA for the CDR3: TGTGCCAGCAGCTTACCGGGGTCTGAGAACACTGAAGCTTTCTTT.

The sample holds a few counts of this clone. The chain couples TRBV5-1 to TRBJ2-7; D perhaps matches TRBD2 (5 bases). In germline, CDR1 is SGHRS, CDR2 YFSETQ. This CDR3 is built from 13 residues. V shed 4 bases and J shed 1 base, with 9 bases lying between them. The CDR3 bases are TGCGCCAGCAGCGCGGGCCCATCCTACGAGCAGTACTTC. Encoded protein: CASSAGPSYEQYF.

This chain connects TRBV18 to TRBJ1-2; D is unresolved. The CDR3 is 12 residues long. V dropped 5 bases and J dropped 7 bases, with 11 bases sitting between them. Germline loops: CDR1 KGHSH, CDR2 LQKENI. The CDR3 region is CASSGEGSGYTF. The CDR3 DNA sequence: TGTGCCAGCTCAGGGGAGGGCTCTGGCTACACCTTC.

The genes are TRBV5-1 and TRBJ1-1, with 7 bases lining up with TRBD1. Trimming removed 4 bases from V and 11 bases from J; junction bases left unmatched: 14. Germline V lookup: CDR1 SGHRS, CDR2 YFSETQ. The CDR3 totals 14 residues. The CDR3 DNA reads TGCGCCAGCAGCCTGGCCGGACAGGATCGAACGGCTTTCTTT. Translating it yields CASSLAGQDRTAFF.

A single count supports this clone. The chain couples TRBV28 to TRBJ2-7; D is unclear. The CDR3 sequence is 14 residues long. Germline V gene lookup returns CDR1 MDHEN and CDR2 SYDVKM. Deletions cut 3 bases from V and 0 bases from J, with 9 bases between. The CDR3 region has the DNA TGTGCCAGCAGTTTGGGCACCTACTCCTACGAGCAGTACTTC. Amino acid sequence: CASSLGTYSYEQYF.

This chain joins TRBV6-5 and TRBJ2-7, with 10 bases that match TRBD1. V lost 0 bases, J lost 5 bases, and 4 bases stayed unmatched. Looked up from germline, CDR1 is MNHEY and CDR2 is SVGAGI. The CDR3 length is 15 residues. The CDR3 DNA is TGTGCCAGCAGTTACTCGGGACAGGGGCGCCACGAGCAGTACTTC. Amino acids: CASSYSGQGRHEQYF.

V is TRBV18 and J is TRBJ1-3; weak D call: TRBD1 (5 bases). The CDR3 has 14 amino acids. Germline V gene lookup returns CDR1 KGHSH and CDR2 LQKENI. V was cut by 4 bases and J by 3 bases, with 10 bases left in between. CDR3 bases: TGTGCCAGCTCACGAGACAGAAATGGAAACACCATATATTTT. Residues: CASSRDRNGNTIYF. The whole variable domain, remainder taken from reference TRBV18 and TRBJ1-3, is NAGVMQNPRHLVRRRGQEARLRCSPMKGHSHVYWYRQLPEEGLKFMVYLQKENIIDESGMPKERFSAEFPKEGPSILRIQQVVRGDSAAYFCASSRDRNGNTIYFGEGSWLTVV.

This clone has only a few counts. This sequence joins TRBV5-1 and TRBJ2-7; D possibly corresponds to TRBD1 (6 bases). The V and J ends lost 0 bases and 8 bases respectively, with 15 bases between them. This CDR3 has 14 residues. Germline CDR1 SGHRS, CDR2 YFSETQ. The DNA of the CDR3 is TGCGCCAGCAGCTTGGGGCAGGGGAATTCAAAGCAGTACTTC. This codes for CASSLGQGNSKQYF. Full variable domain (remainder filled in from reference TRBV5-1 and TRBJ2-7): KAGVTQTPRYLIKTRGQQVTLSCSPISGHRSVSWYQQTPGQGLQFLFEYFSETQRNKGNFPGRFSGRQFSNSRSEMNVSTLELGDSALYLCASSLGQGNSKQYFGPGTRLTVT.

The rearrangement links TRBV5-1 to TRBJ2-7, with D possibly TRBD2 on 6 matching bases. The CDR3 is 16 residues long. V gave up 3 bases and J gave up 1 base, with 17 bases separating them. Germline lookup yields CDR1 SGHRS and CDR2 YFSETQ. The CDR3 coding sequence is TGCGCCAGCAGCTCAAAGTGGCGGGACGGATCCTACGAGCAGTACTTC. Residues: CASSSKWRDGSYEQYF.

This chain joins TRBV9 and TRBJ2-7; TRBD2 might be the D (7 bases). Germline CDR1 and CDR2: SGDLS and YYNGEE. This CDR3 spans 17 amino acids. V was trimmed by 3 bases and J by 6 bases, leaving 25 bases between them. The CDR3 bases are TGTGCCAGCAGCGAGCGAGCCTTAACCCAGGGGAGGGCCGAGCAGTACTTC. Encoded protein: CASSERALTQGRAEQYF.

This clone was picked up a small number of times. V and J are TRBV6-4 and TRBJ2-3, with TRBD2 matching over 11 bases. J was trimmed by 5 bases and V by 6 bases; bases with no gene match: 7. Looked up from germline, CDR1 is MRHNA and CDR2 is SNTAGT. CDR3 size: 15 residues. The CDR3 region is CASSVTSGTGDTQYF. The DNA for the CDR3 is TGTGCCAGCAGCGTGACTAGCGGGACGGGAGATACGCAGTATTTT.

The gene calls are TRBV10-3 and TRBJ2-7, with TRBD2 matching 8 bases. The V gene end was trimmed by 6 bases and the J gene end by 2 bases; junction bases not matched to a gene: 3. The CDR3 is made up of 13 amino acids. Germline V CDR1 and CDR2: ENHRY, SYGVKD. The CDR3 spells CAIREGLAYEQYF. The CDR3 DNA reads as TGTGCCATCAGAGAGGGACTAGCCTACGAGCAGTACTTC.

V and J are TRBV5-6 and TRBJ2-6, with D uncertain. The germline V gene encodes CDR1 SGHDT and CDR2 YYEEEE. This CDR3 has 15 residues. V lost 3 bases and J lost 0, with 7 bases in between. The CDR3: CASSYYGSGANVLTF. The CDR3 DNA follows: TGTGCCAGCAGCTATTACGGCTCTGGGGCCAACGTCCTGACTTTC.

This chain connects TRBV7-2 to TRBJ1-2, with 7 bases fitting TRBD1. J was trimmed by 8 bases and V by 3 bases; bases with no gene match: 6. Germline V lookup: CDR1 SGHTA, CDR2 FQGNSA. This CDR3 is built from 13 residues. The CDR3 protein is CASSFDRAEGYTF. CDR3 nucleotides: TGTGCCAGCAGCTTTGACAGGGCTGAGGGCTACACCTTC.